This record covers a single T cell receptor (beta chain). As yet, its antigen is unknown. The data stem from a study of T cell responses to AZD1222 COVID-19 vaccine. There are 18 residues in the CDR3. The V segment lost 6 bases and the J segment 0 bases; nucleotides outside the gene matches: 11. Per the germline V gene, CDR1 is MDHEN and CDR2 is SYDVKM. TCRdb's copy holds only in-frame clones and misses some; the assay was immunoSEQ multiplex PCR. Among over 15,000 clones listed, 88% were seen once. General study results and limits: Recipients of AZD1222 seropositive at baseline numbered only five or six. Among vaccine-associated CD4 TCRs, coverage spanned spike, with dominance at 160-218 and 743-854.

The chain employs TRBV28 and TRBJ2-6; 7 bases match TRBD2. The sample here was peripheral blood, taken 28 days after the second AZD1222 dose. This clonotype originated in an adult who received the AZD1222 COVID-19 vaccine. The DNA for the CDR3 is TGTGCCAGCAGCCTACTTGGGGGACTAAGCTCTGGGGCCAACGTCCTGACTTTC. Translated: CASSLLGGLSSGANVLTF.